This paragraph reports one T cell receptor beta chain. Antigen unknown. Trimming pared 0 bases from V and 8 bases from J, leaving 22 bases between. Germline CDR1 and CDR2: MGHRA and YSYEKL. The CDR3 has 17 residues. The donors were in the roughly 130-subject validation cohort; that cohort was separate from the roughly 700-subject first cohort. This record comes from a study of cytomegalovirus exposure and HLA in healthy donors. About the research overall: A subsequent analysis stated that the 100 to 150 validation repertoires were run on the same platform as the roughly 700 first-cohort repertoires.

Study-wide results and caveats: In vitro testing confirmed a few CMV-associated chains as specific for CMV antigens.

TCRdb keeps only in-frame clones here, not all; method: immunoSEQ multiplex PCR. The sample includes roughly 330,000 clones, 87% of them seen just once. The receptor's source is a woman aged 25 to 39 in good health and CMV-seropositive. V usage is TRBV4-1 and J usage is TRBJ1-2; no firm D call. The sequenced sample consisted of PBMCs. The CDR3 nucleotides are TGCGCCAGCAGCCAAGATGTACTGAGAAGGTCTCGGGAGGGCTACACCTTC. Its translation is CASSQDVLRRSREGYTF.